A selection of T cell receptor beta chains follows, all from one sample in a study of T cells in Graves' hyperthyroidism and ophthalmopathy. A single record per CDR3 protein comes from TCRdb applying MiXCR to the multiplex PCR reads. Among about 640,000 distinct CDR3 sequences listed, about 15% were seen once. Sequences were obtained from blood. The receptors derive from a woman aged 45-65 years with Graves' ophthalmopathy. Both conserved end residues are part of each CDR3. The D gene is left open where the match is weak. Clone size is shown for a subset of rows, as once, few, many or a class of expanded clone.

TRBJ1-5 - - TRBV5-1 TGCGCCAGCAGCTTGGAGGGCAGGGGTTCCCAGCATTTT CASSLEGRGSQHF
TRBJ1-4 - - TRBV4-3 TGCGCCAGCAGCCAAGCGACCAGAACAACTAATGAAAAACTGTTTTTT CASSQATRTTNEKLFF
TRBJ2-1 TRBD1 many TRBV7-2 TGTGCCAGCAGACGAAACCGGGACAGGGTCTACAATGAGCAGTTCTTC CASRRNRDRVYNEQFF
TRBJ1-1 - many TRBV5-1 TGCGCCAGCAGCTTTACAGGAGTCACTGAAGCTTTCTTT CASSFTGVTEAFF
TRBJ2-2 TRBD2 - TRBV24-1 TGTGCCACCAGTGGACTAGCGGGAGGTTCCGGGGAGCTGTTTTTT CATSGLAGGSGELFF
TRBJ1-3 TRBD1 - TRBV19 TGTGCCAGTAGTATCACCACCCTGACCGGGACAGGGGCCTTGAGCTCTGGAAACACCATATATTTT CASSITTLTGTGALSSGNTIYF
TRBJ2-1 - - TRBV27 TGTGCTTCCCGAAGGGGGTCGTACAATGGGCAGTTCTTC CASRRGSYNGQFF
TRBJ1-3 - - TRBV18 TGTGCCAGCTCACCACCATCCAGGGTTGGAAACACCATATATTTT CASSPPSRVGNTIYF
TRBJ1-4 - many TRBV28 TGTGCCAGCAGTTTACCCCAGGGCGCTAATGAAAAACTGTTTTTT CASSLPQGANEKLFF
TRBJ2-1 TRBD2 many TRBV7-2 TGTGCCAGCAGCTCCACACCGGGACTAGGGAAGGATGAGCAGTTCTTC CASSSTPGLGKDEQFF
TRBJ2-5 - many TRBV28 TGTGCCAGCAGTTTCGGCCAGGGGTCGGAGACCCAGTACTTC CASSFGQGSETQYF
TRBJ2-5 TRBD2 many TRBV7-8 TGTGCCAGCAGCTTAGGGACTAGCGGGAGGGCCGGGGAAGAGACCCAGTACTTC CASSLGTSGRAGEETQYF
TRBJ1-5 - many TRBV28 TGTGCCAGCAGTCCAGGGAAACGCTCTCAGCCCCAGCATTTT CASSPGKRSQPQHF
TRBJ2-4 TRBD1 many TRBV14 TGTGCCAGCAGCCTAAGGACAGGGGAGGCCATTCAGTACTTC CASSLRTGEAIQYF
TRBJ2-3 - - TRBV4-1 TGCGCCAGCAGCCCCCGGGGGCTAGCGGAGACAGATACGCAGTATTTT CASSPRGLAETDTQYF
TRBJ2-1 TRBD2 - TRBV25-1 TGTGCCAGTAAAGGGCTAGCGGGAGTTGAGCAGTTCTTC CASKGLAGVEQFF
TRBJ1-1 TRBD1 - TRBV4-3 TGCGCCAGCAGCCCTGACAGGGGGCTGACTGGGAACACTGAAGCTTTCTTT CASSPDRGLTGNTEAFF
TRBJ2-7 - many TRBV7-6 TGTGCCAGCAGCTTAGATTTCAGGGACCAGCGGTACTTC CASSLDFRDQRYF
TRBJ1-2 - many TRBV15 TGTGCCACCAGCAGAGATTGGACAGTACTATATGGCTACACCTTC CATSRDWTVLYGYTF
TRBJ2-5 - many TRBV28 TGTGCCAGCAGTTTAAAATTTGGCAAAGAGACCCAGTACTTC CASSLKFGKETQYF
TRBJ2-2 TRBD2 - TRBV20-1 TGCAGTGCTAGTCGAATAGCGGGAGTAGGGACCGGGGAGCTGTTTTTT CSASRIAGVGTGELFF
TRBJ2-7 TRBD2 many TRBV28 TGTGCCAGCAGCGGGGGGGGTAAAGGACACTACGAGCAGTACTTC CASSGGGKGHYEQYF
TRBJ1-4 - many TRBV20-1 TGCAGTGCTAGAGTTCCCGAATTTCTCACTAATGAAAAACTGTTTTTT CSARVPEFLTNEKLFF
TRBJ2-5 - many TRBV20-1 TGCAGTGCTAGCGTTAGGGGCGGAGAGACCCAGTACTTC CSASVRGGETQYF
TRBJ2-1 TRBD1 few TRBV20-1 TGCAGTGCTTGGGACAGTTACTACAATGAGCAGTCCTTC CSAWDSYYNEQSF
TRBJ1-1 TRBD1 many TRBV6-1 TGTGCCAGCAACGGACAGGGTGTCACGAACACTGAAGCTTTCTTT CASNGQGVTNTEAFF
TRBJ1-2 - few TRBV20-1 TGCAGTGCTAGTCTCGATAACGACTATGGCTACACCTTC CSASLDNDYGYTF
TRBJ1-1 - many TRBV11-2 TGTGCCAGCAGCTTAGTCGGGGGCGCGGGGAACACTGAAGCTTTCTTT CASSLVGGAGNTEAFF
TRBJ2-7 - many TRBV29-1 TGCAGCGTCATAAATCCCCGGGACGGCGCCTACGAGCAGTACTTC CSVINPRDGAYEQYF